This T cell receptor (beta chain) appears in the sequencing data of a study of shared clonotypes between healthy human individuals. Details on this clone: Antigen: not known.

Assay runs were performed at deep level. Spread over ten immunoSEQ deep assay plates, unsorted PBMC DNA underwent sequencing. The authors' processing: Junction-only immunoSEQ sequences carried no quality scores, so filtering differed. Produced via immunoSEQ multiplex PCR; TCRdb's table is partial and in-frame only. V and J calls and clone size are as listed in that table; D and trimming were resolved from the DNA. The data hold hundreds of thousands of clones, with around 78% observed a single time. Study-level results: Sequencing depth was expected to influence donor clonotype sharing.

The sample comprised PBMCs. The receptor was derived from a woman aged 40-49 years in good health. Some clones in this sample may be carry-over from other donors' samples.

CDR3 region: CASSLRHSDYEQYF. CDR3 bases: TGTGCCAGCAGCTTACGACACTCAGACTACGAGCAGTACTTC. The chain couples TRBV11-2 to TRBJ2-7; D is undetermined. Trimming took off 2 bases at V and 3 bases at J, with 11 bases between the two ends. Germline V gene data show CDR1 as SGHAT and CDR2 as FQNNGV. The CDR3 has 14 residues. The variable domain in full, completed from reference TRBV11-2 and TRBJ2-7, reads EAGVAQSPRYKIIEKRQSVAFWCNPISGHATLYWYQQILGQGPKLLIQFQNNGVVDDSQLPKDRFSAERLKGVDSTLKIQPAKLEDSAVYLCASSLRHSDYEQYFGPGTRLTVT.